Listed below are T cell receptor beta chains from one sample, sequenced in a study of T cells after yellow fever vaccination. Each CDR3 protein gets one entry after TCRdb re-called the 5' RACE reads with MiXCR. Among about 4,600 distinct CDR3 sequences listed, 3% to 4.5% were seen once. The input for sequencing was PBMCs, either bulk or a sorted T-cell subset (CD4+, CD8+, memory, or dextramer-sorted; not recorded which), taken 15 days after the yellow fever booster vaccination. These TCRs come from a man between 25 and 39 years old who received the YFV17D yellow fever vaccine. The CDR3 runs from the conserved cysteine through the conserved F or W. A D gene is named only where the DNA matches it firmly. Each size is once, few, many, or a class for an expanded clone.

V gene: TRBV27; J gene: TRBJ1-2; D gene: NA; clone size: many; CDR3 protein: CASSLAGNGYTF; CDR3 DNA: TGTGCCAGCAGTTTAGCAGGGAATGGCTACACCTTC
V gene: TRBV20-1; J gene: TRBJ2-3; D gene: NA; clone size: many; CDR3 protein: CSARVGPADTQYF; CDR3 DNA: TGCAGTGCTAGAGTTGGCCCCGCAGATACGCAGTATTTT
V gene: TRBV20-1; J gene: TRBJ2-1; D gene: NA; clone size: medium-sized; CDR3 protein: CSAKSSHNEQFF; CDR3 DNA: TGCAGTGCTAAATCCAGCCACAATGAGCAGTTCTTC
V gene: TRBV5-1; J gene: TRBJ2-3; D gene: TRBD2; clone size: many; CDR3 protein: CASRSSGTDTQYF; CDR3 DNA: TGCGCCAGTAGGTCTAGCGGAACAGATACGCAGTATTTT
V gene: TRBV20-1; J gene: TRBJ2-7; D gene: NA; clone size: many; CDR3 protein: CSARRPSYEQYF; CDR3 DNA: TGCAGTGCTAGGCGCCCGTCCTACGAGCAGTACTTC
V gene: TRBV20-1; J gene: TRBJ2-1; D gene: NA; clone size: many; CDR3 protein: CSARDGLGLVKVSRDEQFF; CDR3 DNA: TGCAGTGCTAGAGATGGACTCGGGCTAGTTAAAGTTTCCCGGGATGAGCAGTTCTTC
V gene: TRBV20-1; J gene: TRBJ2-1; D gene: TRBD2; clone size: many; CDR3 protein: CSAISSGGQFF; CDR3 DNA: TGCAGTGCAATTAGCTCGGGGGGGCAGTTCTTC
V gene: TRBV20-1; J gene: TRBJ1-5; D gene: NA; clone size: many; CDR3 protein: CSARDTGQPNQPQHF; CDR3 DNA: TGCAGTGCTAGAGATACCGGACAGCCTAATCAGCCCCAGCATTTT
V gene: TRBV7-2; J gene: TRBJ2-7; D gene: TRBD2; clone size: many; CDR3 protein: CASSLELAVAYEQYF; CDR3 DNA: TGTGCCAGCAGCTTAGAGCTAGCGGTAGCCTACGAGCAGTACTTC
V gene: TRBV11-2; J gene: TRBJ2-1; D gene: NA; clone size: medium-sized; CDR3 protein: CASSLVGYSYNEQFF; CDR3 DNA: TGTGCCAGCAGCTTAGTGGGCTACTCCTACAATGAGCAGTTCTTC
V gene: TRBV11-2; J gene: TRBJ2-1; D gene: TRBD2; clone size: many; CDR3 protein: CASSLRTSGEVYNEQFF; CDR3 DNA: TGTGCCAGCAGCCTTAGGACTAGCGGGGAAGTCTACAATGAGCAGTTCTTC
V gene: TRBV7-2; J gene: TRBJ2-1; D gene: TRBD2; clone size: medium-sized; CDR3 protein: CASSPSGSSYNEQFF; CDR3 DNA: TGTGCCAGCAGCCCTAGCGGGAGCTCCTACAATGAGCAGTTCTTC
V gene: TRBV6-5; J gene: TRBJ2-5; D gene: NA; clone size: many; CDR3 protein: CASSPRAGAKETQYF; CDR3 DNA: TGTGCCAGCAGCCCAAGGGCAGGGGCGAAAGAGACCCAGTACTTC
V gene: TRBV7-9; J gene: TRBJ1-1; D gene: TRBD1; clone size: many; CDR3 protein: CASSSTGYTEAFF; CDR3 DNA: TGTGCCAGCAGCTCGACAGGGTACACTGAAGCTTTCTTT
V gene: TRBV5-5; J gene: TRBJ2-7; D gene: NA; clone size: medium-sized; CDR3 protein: CASSFRHSYEQYF; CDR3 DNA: TGTGCCAGCAGCTTCAGACACTCCTACGAGCAGTACTTC
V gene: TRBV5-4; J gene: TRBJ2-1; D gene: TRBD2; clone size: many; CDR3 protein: CASSLRTSGSNEQFF; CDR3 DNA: TGTGCCAGCAGCTTGAGGACCAGCGGGAGCAATGAGCAGTTCTTC
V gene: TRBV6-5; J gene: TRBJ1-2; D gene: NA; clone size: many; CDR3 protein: CASSSTTHGYTF; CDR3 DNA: TGTGCCAGCAGCTCTACGACCCATGGCTACACCTTC
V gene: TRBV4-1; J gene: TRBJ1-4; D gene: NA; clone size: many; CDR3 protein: CASSQGVRVGSEKLFF; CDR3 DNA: TGCGCCAGCAGCCAAGGGGTCAGGGTGGGGAGTGAAAAACTGTTTTTT
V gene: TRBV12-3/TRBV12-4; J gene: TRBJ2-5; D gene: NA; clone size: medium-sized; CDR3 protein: CASREGKGETQYF; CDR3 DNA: TGTGCCAGCAGGGAGGGGAAGGGGGAGACCCAGTACTTC
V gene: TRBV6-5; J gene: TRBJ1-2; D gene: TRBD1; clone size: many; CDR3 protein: CASSTPGTAGYTF; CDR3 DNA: TGTGCCAGCAGTACCCCCGGGACAGCTGGCTACACCTTC
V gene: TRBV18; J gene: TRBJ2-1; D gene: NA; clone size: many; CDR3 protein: CASSPTVQGKIRGEQFF; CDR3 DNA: TGTGCCAGCTCACCAACAGTACAGGGAAAGATTCGGGGTGAGCAGTTCTTC
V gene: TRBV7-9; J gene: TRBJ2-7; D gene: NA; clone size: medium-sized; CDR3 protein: CASSGEPYEQYF; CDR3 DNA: TGTGCCAGCAGCGGGGAGCCCTACGAGCAGTACTTC
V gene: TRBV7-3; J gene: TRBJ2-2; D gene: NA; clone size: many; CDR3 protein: CASSRRFAGELFF; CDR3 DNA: TGTGCCAGCAGTCGTAGGTTTGCCGGGGAGCTGTTTTTT
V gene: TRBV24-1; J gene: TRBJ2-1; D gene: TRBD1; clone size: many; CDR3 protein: CATSDFQGALPHEQFF; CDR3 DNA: TGTGCCACCAGTGATTTCCAGGGGGCGCTCCCCCATGAGCAGTTCTTC
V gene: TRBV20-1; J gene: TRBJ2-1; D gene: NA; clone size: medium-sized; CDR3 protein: CSAAPQNNEQFF; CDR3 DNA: TGCAGTGCCGCCCCCCAAAACAATGAGCAGTTCTTC
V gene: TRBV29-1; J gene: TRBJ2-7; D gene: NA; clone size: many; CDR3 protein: CSVGTTSTSYEQYF; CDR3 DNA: TGCAGCGTTGGGACCACCAGTACCTCCTACGAGCAGTACTTC
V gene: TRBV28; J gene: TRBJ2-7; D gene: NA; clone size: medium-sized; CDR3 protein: CASSHQTGINEQYF; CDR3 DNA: TGTGCCAGCAGTCACCAAACAGGGATCAACGAGCAGTACTTC
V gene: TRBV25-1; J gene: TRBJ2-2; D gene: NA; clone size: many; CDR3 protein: CASSEIETGLGELFF; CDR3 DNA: TGTGCCAGCAGTGAAATCGAAACAGGGTTAGGGGAGCTGTTTTTT